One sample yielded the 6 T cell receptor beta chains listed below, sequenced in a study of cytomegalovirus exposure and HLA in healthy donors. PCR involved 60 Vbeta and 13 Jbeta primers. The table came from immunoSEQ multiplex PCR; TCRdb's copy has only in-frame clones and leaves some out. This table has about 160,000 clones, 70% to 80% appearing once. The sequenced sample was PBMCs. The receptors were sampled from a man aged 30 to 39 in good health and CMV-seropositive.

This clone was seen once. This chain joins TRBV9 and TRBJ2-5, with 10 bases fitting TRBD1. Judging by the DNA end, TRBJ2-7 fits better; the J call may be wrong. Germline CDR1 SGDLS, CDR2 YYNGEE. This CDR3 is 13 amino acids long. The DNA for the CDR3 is TGTGCCAGCAGCGCGGACAGGGGGTACGAGCAGTACTTC. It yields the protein CASSADRGYEQYF.

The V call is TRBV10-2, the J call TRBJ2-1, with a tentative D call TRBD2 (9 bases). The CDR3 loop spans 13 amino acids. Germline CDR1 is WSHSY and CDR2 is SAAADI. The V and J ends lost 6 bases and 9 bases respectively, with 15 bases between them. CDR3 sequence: CASRRGGQVEQFF. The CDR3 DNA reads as TGCGCCAGCAGGCGGGGGGGACAGGTTGAGCAGTTCTTC.

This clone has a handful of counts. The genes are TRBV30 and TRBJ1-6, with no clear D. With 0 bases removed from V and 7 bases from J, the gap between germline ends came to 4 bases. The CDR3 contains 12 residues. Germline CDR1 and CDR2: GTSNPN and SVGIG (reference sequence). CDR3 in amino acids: CAWSVPNSPLHF. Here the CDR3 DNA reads TGTGCCTGGAGTGTTCCGAATTCACCCCTCCACTTT.

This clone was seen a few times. CDR3 DNA: TGTGCCAGCAGTTACTCGACAGGGGGTGATCAGCCCCAGCATTTT. Its protein product is CASSYSTGGDQPQHF. The rearrangement links TRBV6-5 to TRBJ1-5; the match to TRBD1 covers 9 bases. This CDR3 is 15 amino acids long. Per the germline V gene, CDR1 is MNHEY and CDR2 is SVGAGI. V lost 0 bases to trimming and J lost 5 bases; unmatched junction nucleotides: 2.

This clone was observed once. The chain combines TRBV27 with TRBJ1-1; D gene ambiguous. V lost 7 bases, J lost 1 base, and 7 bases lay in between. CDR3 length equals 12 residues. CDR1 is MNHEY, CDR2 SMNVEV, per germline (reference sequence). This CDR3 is CASKVRNTEAFF. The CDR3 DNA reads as TGTGCCAGCAAAGTTAGGAACACTGAAGCTTTCTTT.

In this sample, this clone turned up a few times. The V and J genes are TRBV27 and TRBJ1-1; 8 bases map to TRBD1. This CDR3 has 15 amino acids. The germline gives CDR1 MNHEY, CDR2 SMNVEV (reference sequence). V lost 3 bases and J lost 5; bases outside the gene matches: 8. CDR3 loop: CASSFGQGAVTEAFF. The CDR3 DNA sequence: TGTGCCAGCAGTTTCGGGCAGGGGGCTGTGACTGAAGCTTTCTTT.